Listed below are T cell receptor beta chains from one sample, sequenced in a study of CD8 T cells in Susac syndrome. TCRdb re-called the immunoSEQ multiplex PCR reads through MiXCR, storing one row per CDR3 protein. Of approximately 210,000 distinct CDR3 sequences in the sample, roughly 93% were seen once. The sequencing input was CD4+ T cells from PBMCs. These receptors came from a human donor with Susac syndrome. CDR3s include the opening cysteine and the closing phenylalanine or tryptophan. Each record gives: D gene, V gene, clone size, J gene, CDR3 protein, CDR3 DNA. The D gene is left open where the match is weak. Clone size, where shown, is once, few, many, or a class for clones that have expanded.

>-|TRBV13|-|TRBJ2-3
CASSPTGQSTDTQYF
TGTGCCAGCAGCCCAACCGGACAGAGCACAGATACGCAGTATTTT
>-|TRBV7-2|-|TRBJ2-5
CASSLDSHRQETQYF
TGTGCCAGCAGCTTAGATTCGCACCGCCAAGAGACCCAGTACTTC
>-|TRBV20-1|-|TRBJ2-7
CSAVDVVQSYEQYF
TGCAGTGCCGTAGACGTCGTGCAGTCCTACGAGCAGTACTTC
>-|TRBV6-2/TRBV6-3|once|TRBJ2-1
CASMLPSLRVNEQFF
TGTGCCAGCATGCTCCCCAGCTTGAGGGTTAATGAGCAGTTCTTC
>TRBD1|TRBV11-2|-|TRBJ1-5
CASSIGTGEGSRPQHF
TGTGCCAGCAGCATAGGGACAGGGGAAGGGAGTCGGCCCCAGCATTTT
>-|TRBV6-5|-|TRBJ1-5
CASSGSYSNQPQHF
TGTGCCAGTTCGGGATCTTATAGCAATCAGCCCCAGCATTTT
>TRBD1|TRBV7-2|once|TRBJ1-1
CASSVDRGRSEAFF
TGTGCCAGCAGCGTGGACAGGGGTCGTAGTGAAGCTTTCTTT
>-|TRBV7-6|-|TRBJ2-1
CASSPGGTNEQFF
TGTGCCAGCAGCCCCGGGGGAACGAATGAGCAGTTCTTC
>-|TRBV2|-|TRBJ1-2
CASITTANYGYTF
TGTGCCAGCATAACGACAGCAAACTATGGCTACACCTTC
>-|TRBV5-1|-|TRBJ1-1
CASSPQTGTGTEAFF
TGCGCCAGCAGCCCCCAGACAGGCACGGGCACTGAAGCTTTCTTT
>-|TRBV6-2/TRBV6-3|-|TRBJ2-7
CASSRDVYEQYF
TGTGCCAGCAGCAGGGACGTCTACGAGCAGTACTTC
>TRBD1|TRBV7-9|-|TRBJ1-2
CASSGSTGQGFSGYTF
TGTGCCAGCAGCGGCTCCACGGGACAGGGCTTTAGTGGCTACACCTTC
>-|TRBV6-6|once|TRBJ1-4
CASRRDRTTNEKLFF
TGTGCCAGCAGGCGCGACCGGACAACTAATGAAAAACTGTTTTTT
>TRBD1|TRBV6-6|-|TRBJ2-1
CASSPGQGSEQFF
TGTGCCAGCAGCCCGGGACAGGGTTCTGAGCAGTTCTTC
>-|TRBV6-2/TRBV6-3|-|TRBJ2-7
CASKGTYEQYF
TGTGCCAGCAAGGGGACTTACGAGCAGTACTTC
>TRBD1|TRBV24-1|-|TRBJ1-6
CATTRTGLRSSPLHF
TGTGCCACCACTAGGACAGGCCTTAGAAGTTCACCCCTCCACTTT
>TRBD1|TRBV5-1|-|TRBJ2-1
CASRSGTGGGFVLEQFF
TGCGCCAGCAGGTCCGGGACAGGGGGAGGTTTTGTGCTGGAGCAGTTCTTC
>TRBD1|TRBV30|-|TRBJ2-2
CACQRGQGKIGELFF
TGTGCCTGCCAGCGGGGACAGGGGAAAATCGGGGAGCTGTTTTTT
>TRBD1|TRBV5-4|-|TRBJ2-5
CASSLGAGQGQETQYF
TGTGCCAGCAGCTTGGGGGCGGGACAGGGGCAAGAGACCCAGTACTTC
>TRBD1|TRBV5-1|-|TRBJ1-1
CASSWGGQPSLEAFF
TGCGCCAGCAGCTGGGGGGGACAGCCTTCACTTGAAGCTTTCTTT
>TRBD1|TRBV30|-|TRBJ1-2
CAWSTGASGHTF
TGTGCCTGGAGCACAGGGGCCTCAGGCCACACCTTC
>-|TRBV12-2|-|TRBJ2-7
CASRLGTGDEQYF
TGTGCAAGTCGCTTAGGGACAGGGGACGAGCAGTACTTC
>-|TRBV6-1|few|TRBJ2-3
CASSQTDTQYF
TGTGCCAGCAGCCAGACAGATACGCAGTATTTT
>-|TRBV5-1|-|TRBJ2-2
CASSSGGTGLTGELFF
TGCGCCAGCAGCTCCGGGGGCACAGGCTTAACCGGGGAGCTGTTTTTT
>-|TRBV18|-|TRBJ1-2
CASSPAENYGYTF
TGTGCCAGCTCACCAGCGGAGAACTATGGCTACACCTTC
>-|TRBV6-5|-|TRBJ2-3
CASSYSGKQGRDTQYF
TGTGCCAGCAGTTACTCCGGGAAACAGGGTAGAGATACGCAGTATTTT
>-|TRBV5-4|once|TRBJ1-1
CASSRPRGGENTEAFF
TGTGCCAGCAGCCGGCCACGGGGCGGAGAGAACACTGAAGCTTTCTTT
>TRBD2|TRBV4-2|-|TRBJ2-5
CASSQEALAGNQETQYF
TGTGCCAGCAGCCAAGAGGCCCTAGCGGGGAACCAAGAGACCCAGTACTTC
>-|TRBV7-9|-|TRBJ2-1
CASSGGSKVYNEQFF
TGTGCCAGCAGTGGGGGAAGCAAGGTCTACAATGAGCAGTTCTTC
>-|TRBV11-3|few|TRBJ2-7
CASSLGQLSYEQYF
TGTGCCAGCAGCTTAGGCCAGTTATCCTACGAGCAGTACTTC
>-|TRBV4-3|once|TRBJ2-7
CASSQVGNRDKELF
TGCGCCAGCAGCCAAGTCGGTAATCGGGACAAGGAACTCTTC
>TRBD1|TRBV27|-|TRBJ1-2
CASRPFRGTGLENYGYTF
TGTGCCAGCAGACCATTCCGGGGGACAGGGTTAGAAAACTATGGCTACACCTTC
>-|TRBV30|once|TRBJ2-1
CAWRGAGGGHSSYNEQFF
TGTGCCTGGAGGGGGGCCGGAGGGGGCCATAGCTCCTACAATGAGCAGTTCTTC
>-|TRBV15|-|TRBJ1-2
CATSPGPTNYGYTF
TGTGCCACCAGCCCGGGGCCTACTAACTATGGCTACACCTTC
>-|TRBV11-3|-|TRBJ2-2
CASSSTPTGELFF
TGTGCCAGCAGCTCCACTCCAACCGGGGAGCTGTTTTTT
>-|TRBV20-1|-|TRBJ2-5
CSARSIQGLQETQYF
TGCAGTGCTAGATCCATTCAGGGTCTACAAGAGACCCAGTACTTC
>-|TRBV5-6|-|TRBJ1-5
CASSLGGASNQPQHF
TGTGCCAGCAGCTTGGGTGGGGCTAGCAATCAGCCCCAGCATTTT
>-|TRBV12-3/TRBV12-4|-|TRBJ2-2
CASSPYRESGELFF
TGTGCCAGCAGCCCTTACAGGGAATCCGGGGAGCTGTTTTTT
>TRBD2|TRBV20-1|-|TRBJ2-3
CSALPGTSGGTTDTQYF
TGCAGTGCCTTGCCCGGGACTAGCGGGGGGACCACAGATACGCAGTATTTT
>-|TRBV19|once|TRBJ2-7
CASKRQESYEQYF
TGTGCCAGTAAGAGGCAGGAGTCCTACGAGCAGTACTTC
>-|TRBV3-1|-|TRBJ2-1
CASSFGLGDDNEQFF
TGTGCCAGCAGCTTTGGCCTAGGAGATGACAATGAGCAGTTCTTC
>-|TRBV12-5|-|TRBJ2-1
CASGDWGGAYNEQFF
TGTGCTAGTGGTGATTGGGGGGGCGCCTACAATGAGCAGTTCTTC
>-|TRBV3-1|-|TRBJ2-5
CASSQGFETQYF
TGTGCCAGCAGCCAAGGGTTCGAGACCCAGTACTTC
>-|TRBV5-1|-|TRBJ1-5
CASSSGVGNQPQHF
TGCGCCAGCAGCTCCGGCGTCGGGAATCAGCCCCAGCATTTT
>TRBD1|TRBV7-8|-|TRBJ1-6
CASSRTTGGDSPLHF
TGTGCCAGCAGCAGAACCACAGGGGGTGATTCACCCCTCCACTTT